The 21 T cell receptor beta chains in this list originate from one sample, sequenced in a study of T cells in Graves' hyperthyroidism and ophthalmopathy. Researchers amplified the TCR beta CDR3 regions from RNA transcripts. TCR CDR3 underwent first-round RT-PCR with the HTBI primer set. MiXCR, run by TCRdb on the multiplex PCR reads, gives a single entry per CDR3 protein. This table holds 200,000 to 250,000 distinct CDR3 sequences, about 16% found once. Sequencing input: blood. The source of these receptors is a middle-aged man with Graves' hyperthyroidism.

The table lists this clonotype with a few counts. A much larger clone lies a single base off, so this may be a read error. The chain joins TRBV7-8 to TRBJ2-3; 11 nucleotides match TRBD2. The CDR3 has 20 amino acids. The germline V gene encodes CDR1 SGHVS and CDR2 FQNEAQ. The CDR3 DNA is TGTGCCAGCAACTTATCGCTTTCCCTAGCGGGGGGCCGGGGCACAGATACGCAGTATTTT. Translation: CASNLSLSLAGGRGTDTQYF.

The sample holds many counts of this clonotype. The chain combines TRBV28 with TRBJ1-5, with D unresolved. The CDR3 extends over 14 amino acids. From germline, CDR1 is MDHEN and CDR2 SYDVKM. V gave up 5 bases and J gave up 3 bases, with 11 bases separating them. Here the CDR3 reads CASSLGGYNQPQHF. CDR3 sequence (DNA): TGTGCCAGCAGTCTCGGCGGGTACAATCAGCCCCAGCATTTT.

This clonotype was observed a handful of times. The J gene is TRBJ1-2, the V gene TRBV4-3; D call uncertain. The CDR3 totals 13 residues. CDR1 is LGHNA and CDR2 is YSLEER in the germline V gene. Trimming shortened V by 0 bases and J by 8 bases, and 10 bases separated the two germline ends. CDR3 sequence reads: CASSQDTARGYTF. The CDR3 DNA reads TGCGCCAGCAGCCAAGATACGGCGAGGGGCTACACCTTC.

This sequence joins TRBV6-1 and TRBJ2-7; TRBD1 agrees at 7 bases. In germline, CDR1 is MNHNS, CDR2 SASEGT. This CDR3 comprises 13 residues. V was clipped by 6 bases and J by 1 base; unmatched bases: 3. The CDR3 region is CASRRTGSYEQYF. Here the CDR3 DNA reads TGTGCCAGCAGAAGGACAGGATCCTACGAGCAGTACTTC.

Comments on this clonotype: One junction end disagrees with the germline gene, perhaps due to a read error. V and J are TRBV9 and TRBJ2-6; 7 nucleotides match TRBD1. CDR1 SGDLS and CDR2 YYNGEE come from the germline V gene. The CDR3 sequence is 18 residues long. CDR3 nucleotides: TGTGCCGGCAGCGTAGCTGGACAGGTGAGCTCTGGGGCCAACGTCCTGACTTTC. Residues: CAGSVAGQVSSGANVLTF.

A few counts support this clonotype. The V gene is TRBV6-5, the J gene TRBJ1-5, with 7 bases aligning to TRBD1. V lost 4 bases, J lost 1 base, and 4 bases stayed unmatched. Germline values: CDR1 MNHEY, CDR2 SVGAGI. This CDR3 has 15 amino acids. The CDR3 DNA follows: TGTGCCAGCAGTTGGCACAGGGGAAGCAATCAGCCCCAGCATTTT. It is translated as CASSWHRGSNQPQHF.

This chain uses TRBV28 with TRBJ2-7, with D possibly being TRBD1 (5 bases). V lost 3 bases to trimming and J lost 5 bases, with 11 bases between them. The CDR3 runs to 13 residues. Germline values: CDR1 MDHEN, CDR2 SYDVKM. CDR3 in amino acids: CASSFAGNHEQYF. The CDR3 DNA follows: TGTGCCAGCAGTTTTGCAGGGAATCACGAGCAGTACTTC.

This clonotype was recorded once. Relative to the germline gene, one junction end is altered; a read error may explain this. The gene calls are TRBV7-2 and TRBJ2-2, with TRBD2 matching over 16 bases. CDR1 SGHTA and CDR2 FQGNSA come from the germline V gene. The CDR3 covers 17 residues. CDR3 in DNA: TGTGCCAGCAGCTCCTTTTCACCGGGACTAGCGGGGGGGGGGCTGTTTTTT. Protein: CASSSFSPGLAGGGLFF.

This clonotype was recorded a few times. The rearrangement links TRBV6-1 to TRBJ2-7; D call uncertain. CDR1 is MNHNS, CDR2 SASEGT, per germline. V was clipped by 7 bases and J by 2 bases, with 18 bases between them. The CDR3 is 15 residues long. CDR3 nucleotides: TGTGCCAGCACCAAACAGATAGATAAAGCCTACGAGCAGTACTTC. Translated, it gives CASTKQIDKAYEQYF.

The table lists this clonotype with many counts. This rearrangement joins TRBV7-9 to TRBJ1-2, with 12 nucleotides matching TRBD1. The V gene's germline CDR1 is SEHNR and CDR2 FQNEAQ (reference sequence). The CDR3 has 15 residues. After removal of 4 bases from V and 7 bases from J, the junction contained 7 bases not matched to a gene. DNA of the CDR3: TGTGCCAGCAGCTCCCCGGGACAGGGGGCGTTTGGCTACACCTTC. Its protein is CASSSPGQGAFGYTF.

This clonotype was counted ten times or more. This chain joins TRBV3-1 and TRBJ1-6; no clear D. CDR3 length: 14 amino acids. V lost 1 base and J lost 11, with 12 bases in between. In germline, CDR1 is LGHDT, CDR2 YNNKEL (reference sequence). The CDR3 DNA sequence: TGTGCCAGCAGCCAAGCCGGACGGAAGACACCCCTCCACTTT. Translating it yields CASSQAGRKTPLHF.

This clonotype was detected many times. This rearrangement joins TRBV24-1 to TRBJ2-2; maybe TRBD1 (7 bases). Looked up from germline, CDR1 is KGHDR and CDR2 is SFDVKD. Between the trimmed V and J ends, which lost 7 bases and 0 bases, there was a span of 23 bases. The CDR3 sequence is 19 residues long. As DNA, the CDR3 is TGTGCCACCAGAGGAGGAACAGGAGGGGGCAACGCGAACACCGGGGAGCTGTTTTTT. This sequence encodes CATRGGTGGGNANTGELFF.

This clonotype has a count of ten or more. This chain connects TRBV7-3 to TRBJ2-3, with TRBD2 matching 8 bases. Germline CDR1 reads SGHTA; CDR2 reads FQGTGA. The CDR3 is 14 amino acids. V lost 5 bases, J lost 4 bases, and 5 bases stayed unmatched. For the CDR3, the DNA is TGTGCCAGCAGCGCGACTAGCGTACCAGATACGCAGTATTTT. Its protein product is CASSATSVPDTQYF.

The chain has TRBV20-1 and TRBJ1-5; D gene uncertain. Per germline, CDR1 DFQATT and CDR2 SNEGSKA (reference sequence). This CDR3 is 16 amino acids long. The V end was cut by 0 bases, the J end by 5 bases, with 17 bases between. CDR3 sequence (DNA): TGCAGTGCTAGAGATAAGGCCGTGTCCCTCCATCAGCCCCAGCATTTT. Its translation is CSARDKAVSLHQPQHF.

This clonotype was seen ten or more times. CDR3 DNA: TGCAGTGCCCAAGTTATGGGCGAGCAGTACTTC. Translating it yields CSAQVMGEQYF. This chain uses TRBV20-1 with TRBJ2-7; D remains unclear. Germline V lookup: CDR1 DFQATT, CDR2 SNEGSKA (reference sequence). This CDR3 is built from 11 residues. V was clipped by 6 bases and J by 6 bases, with 12 bases between them.

At least ten counts were recorded for this clonotype. The J gene is TRBJ2-1, the V gene TRBV7-2; D may be TRBD2 (7 bases). The germline gives CDR1 SGHTA, CDR2 FQGNSA. The CDR3 spans 15 residues. V was pared by 1 base and J by 2 bases, with 9 bases between. The CDR3, as DNA: TGTGCCAGCAGCTTAGGCGGGGGCACCTACAATGAGCAGTTCTTC. Translating gives CASSLGGGTYNEQFF.

This clonotype was seen only a few times. The V gene is TRBV5-8, the J gene TRBJ1-5; D remains ambiguous. CDR1 is SGHTS and CDR2 is YDEGEE in the germline V gene. The CDR3 extends over 15 amino acids. V dropped 0 bases and J dropped 4 bases, with 11 bases sitting between them. The CDR3 spells CASSLAAGNNQPQHF. In nucleotides, the CDR3 is TGTGCCAGCAGCTTGGCCGCCGGGAATAATCAGCCCCAGCATTTT.

CDR3 bases: TGTGCCAGCAGCTATGCGGGACAGGGGGGCTACAATGAGCAGTTCTTC. It encodes CASSYAGQGGYNEQFF. The J gene is TRBJ2-1, the V gene TRBV5-6; 11 bases line up with TRBD1. Per germline, CDR1 SGHDT and CDR2 YYEEEE. V was clipped by 3 bases and J by 3 bases; unmatched bases: 5. This CDR3 is 16 amino acids long. Full variable domain (remainder filled in from reference TRBV5-6 and TRBJ2-1): DAGVTQSPTHLIKTRGQQVTLRCSPKSGHDTVSWYQQALGQGPQFIFQYYEEEERQRGNFPDRFSGHQFPNYSSELNVNALLLGDSALYLCASSYAGQGGYNEQFFGPGTRLTVL.

In this sample, this clonotype turned up many times. This rearrangement joins TRBV10-3 to TRBJ2-5; TRBD2 aligns across 8 bases. The CDR3 has 14 amino acids. Germline V gene sequence: CDR1 ENHRY, CDR2 SYGVKD. The ends lost 6 bases at V and 2 bases at J; junction bases unmatched: 5. This CDR3 reads CAISTSGSQETQYF. CDR3 bases: TGTGCCATCAGCACTAGCGGATCACAAGAGACCCAGTACTTC.

The gene calls are TRBV5-8 and TRBJ1-4; the match to TRBD1 covers 7 bases. This CDR3 has 13 amino acids. V lost 8 bases and J lost 3; bases outside the gene matches: 4. Germline values: CDR1 SGHTS, CDR2 YDEGEE. CDR3 in DNA: TGTGCCAGAGATAGGGGGCCTAATGAAAAACTGTTTTTT. As protein: CARDRGPNEKLFF.

This clonotype was recorded at least ten times. The J gene is TRBJ2-1, the V gene TRBV5-4; 9 nucleotides agree with TRBD1. Germline V gene sequence: CDR1 SGHNT, CDR2 YYREEE (reference sequence). This CDR3 is 15 amino acids long. Trimming took 1 base from V and 7 from J; bases not matched to a gene: 6. CDR3 DNA sequence: TGTGCCAGCAGCTTGTTCACAGGGGGCCGGAATGAGCAGTTCTTC. This translates into CASSLFTGGRNEQFF.